The source of this T cell receptor beta chain is a study of beta chain features in type 1 diabetes. Study overall: Across every sample, around 98 million sorted cells were examined in total. Study results and caveats: cDNA-based sequencing might over-represent cells highly expressing TCR.

This CDR3 has 22 amino acids. Trimming stripped 0 bases from V and 12 bases from J, with 39 bases between. Germline V gene data show CDR1 as LGHNA and CDR2 as YNFKEQ. As regards this clone: As yet, its antigen is unknown.

Expressed TCRB transcripts were sequenced, since all the RNA that had been isolated was reverse transcribed. Only in-frame clones appear in the TCRdb table, and some are missing; sequencing was by immunoSEQ multiplex PCR. The profile shows roughly 400,000 clones, roughly 15% of them singletons. The material sequenced was naive CD4+ T cells from blood. The sequence was obtained from a woman younger than 35 in good health. The chain employs TRBV4-2 and TRBJ2-1; perhaps TRBD1 as D (6 bases). The CDR3 region has the DNA TGTGCCAGCAGCCAAGAGTCCTTCGGTCAGGGGCTATATCGAACGAGGCTACATCCGCAGTTCTTC. Its protein is CASSQESFGQGLYRTRLHPQFF.